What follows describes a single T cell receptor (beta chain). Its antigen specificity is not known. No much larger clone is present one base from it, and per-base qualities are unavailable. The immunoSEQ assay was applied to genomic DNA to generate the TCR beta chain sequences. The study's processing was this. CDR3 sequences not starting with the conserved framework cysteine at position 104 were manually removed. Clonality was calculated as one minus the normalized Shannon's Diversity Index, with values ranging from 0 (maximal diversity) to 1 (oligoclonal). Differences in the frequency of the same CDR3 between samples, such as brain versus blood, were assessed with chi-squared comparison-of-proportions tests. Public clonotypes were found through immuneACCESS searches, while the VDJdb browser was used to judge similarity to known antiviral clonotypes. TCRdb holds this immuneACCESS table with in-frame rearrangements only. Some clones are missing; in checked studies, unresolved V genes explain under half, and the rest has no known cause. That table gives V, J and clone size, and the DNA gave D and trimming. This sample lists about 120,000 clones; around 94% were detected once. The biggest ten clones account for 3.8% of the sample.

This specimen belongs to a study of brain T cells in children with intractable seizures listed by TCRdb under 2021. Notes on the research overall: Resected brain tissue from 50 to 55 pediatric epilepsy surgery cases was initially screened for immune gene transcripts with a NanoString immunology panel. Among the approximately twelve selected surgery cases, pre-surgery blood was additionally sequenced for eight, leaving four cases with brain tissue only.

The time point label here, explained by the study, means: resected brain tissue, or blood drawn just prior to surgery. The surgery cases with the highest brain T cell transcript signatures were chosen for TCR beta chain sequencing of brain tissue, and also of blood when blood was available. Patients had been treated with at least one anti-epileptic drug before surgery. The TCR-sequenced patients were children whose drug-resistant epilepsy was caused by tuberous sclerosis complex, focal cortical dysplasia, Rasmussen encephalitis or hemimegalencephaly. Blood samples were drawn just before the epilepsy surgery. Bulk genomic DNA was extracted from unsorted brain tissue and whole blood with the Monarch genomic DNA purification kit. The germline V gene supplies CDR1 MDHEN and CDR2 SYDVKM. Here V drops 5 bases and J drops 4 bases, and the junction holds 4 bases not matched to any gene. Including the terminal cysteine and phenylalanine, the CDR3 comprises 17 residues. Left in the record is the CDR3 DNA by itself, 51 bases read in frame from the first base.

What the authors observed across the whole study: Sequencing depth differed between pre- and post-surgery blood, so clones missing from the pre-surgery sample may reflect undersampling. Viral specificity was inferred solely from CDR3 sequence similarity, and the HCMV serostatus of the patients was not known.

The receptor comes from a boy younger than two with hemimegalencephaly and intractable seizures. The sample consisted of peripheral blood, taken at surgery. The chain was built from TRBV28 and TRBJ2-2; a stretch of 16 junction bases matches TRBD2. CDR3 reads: CASSGTSGRALTGELFF. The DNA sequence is TGTGCCAGCAGTGGGACTAGCGGGAGGGCCCTCACCGGGGAGCTGTTTTTT. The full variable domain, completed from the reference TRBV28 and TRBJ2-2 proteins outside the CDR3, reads DVKVTQSSRYLVKRTGEKVFLECVQDMDHENMFWYRQDPGLGLRLIYFSYDVKMKEKGDIPEGYSVSREKKERFSLILESASTNQTSMYLCASSGTSGRALTGELFFGEGSRLTVL.